Below, one T cell receptor beta chain is given with its context. Its antigen is not identified. The junction shows a germline mismatch at one end, possibly a read error. Germline assignment: CDR1 SGHVS and CDR2 FQNEAQ. The CDR3 spans 15 residues. The data stem from a study of response to subunit inactivated influenza vaccine. Overall study results and limits: Authors suggested seasonal influenza vaccinations each recruit few new T cells.

TCRdb reprocessed the RT-PCR reads via MiXCR and lists one record per CDR3 protein. There are more than 700,000 distinct CDR3 sequences in the sample; approximately 21% occur only once, and 10% to 13% lies in the top ten. The source material was PBMCs from blood, sampled 4 to 6 days after vaccination. The gene calls are TRBV7-8 and TRBJ2-7; D might be TRBD1 (6 bases). The clonotype comes from a man aged 45 to 65 who received an inactivated influenza vaccine. This CDR3 is CASNLDRGRGYEQYF. In DNA, the CDR3 is TGTGCCAGCAACTTAGATCGGGGCAGGGGCTACGAGCAGTACTTC. The whole variable domain, remainder taken from reference TRBV7-8 and TRBJ2-7, is GAGVSQSPRYKVAKRGQDVALRCDPISGHVSLFWYQQALGQGPEFLTYFQNEAQLDKSGLPSDRFFAERPEGSVSTLKIQRTQQEDSAVYLCASNLDRGRGYEQYFGPGTRLTVT.